These 17 T cell receptor beta chains came from one sample sequenced in a study of human T cells and chemical hapten exposure. Time point here: patch test 1, 2 weeks after DPC sensitization. The treatment is: therapeutic diphenylcyclopropenone sensitization with weekly scalp DPC. Via MiXCR, TCRdb re-called the RACE reads, giving one row per CDR3 protein. The sample records roughly 200,000 distinct CDR3 sequences, more than 20% being singletons. This specimen was whole blood, taken in connection with sensitization to the hapten diphenylcyclopropenone (DPC). The receptors were gathered from a woman between 45 and 65 years old with alopecia areata. Some clones in this sample may be carry-over from other donors' samples.

This clonotype was seen a single time. V and J are TRBV6-5 and TRBJ2-1; D call uncertain. V lost 0 bases to trimming and J lost 0 bases, with 9 bases between them. This CDR3 has 16 residues. The germline CDR1 and CDR2 sequences are MNHEY and SVGAGI. CDR3 residues: CASSYSGRSSYNEQFF. As DNA, the CDR3 is TGTGCCAGCAGTTACTCCGGGCGGAGCTCCTACAATGAGCAGTTCTTC.

This clonotype was detected many times. The chain links TRBV5-1 to TRBJ2-7; D ambiguous. The V end lost 8 bases, the J end lost 6 bases, and 12 bases lay between the germline ends. The length of the CDR3 is 11 residues. CDR1 SGHRS and CDR2 YFSETQ come from the germline V gene. The CDR3 sequence is CARRSPGEQYF. CDR3 nucleotide sequence: TGCGCCAGGCGATCCCCGGGCGAGCAGTACTTC.

This clonotype was counted a few times. The rearrangement uses TRBV6-5 and TRBJ2-7, with 10 bases that match TRBD2. V dropped 7 bases and J dropped 0; count of bases not matched to a gene: 6. Germline loops: CDR1 MNHEY, CDR2 SVGAGI. The CDR3 runs to 15 residues. The chain's CDR3 is CASTLASGSSYEQYF. As DNA, the CDR3 is TGTGCCAGCACCCTGGCTAGCGGGAGCTCCTACGAGCAGTACTTC.

In its sample, this clonotype was seen once. This sequence joins TRBV10-3 and TRBJ2-7, with TRBD2 as a possible D gene (6 bases). CDR1 is ENHRY and CDR2 is SYGVKD in the germline V gene. V was clipped by 7 bases and J by 0 bases, with 13 bases between them. CDR3 length: 14 residues. The CDR3 bases are TGTGCCATCAACGGGGGAGGCAGCTCCTACGAGCAGTACTTC. Amino acids: CAINGGGSSYEQYF.

This chain joins TRBV3-1 and TRBJ1-1; D is uncertain. CDR3 length equals 15 residues. Per the germline V gene, CDR1 is LGHDT and CDR2 is YNNKEL (reference sequence). V dropped 3 bases and J dropped 0 bases, with 11 bases sitting between them. CDR3 protein: CASSHVSFMNTEAFF. As DNA, the CDR3 is TGTGCCAGCAGCCATGTATCCTTCATGAACACTGAAGCTTTCTTT.

CDR3: CSAREGQAPSGNTIYF. CDR3 DNA: TGCAGTGCTAGAGAAGGGCAGGCCCCCTCTGGAAACACCATATATTTT. V and J are TRBV20-1 and TRBJ1-3; D not certain. CDR1 and CDR2 from the germline V gene are DFQATT and SNEGSKA (reference sequence). The CDR3 is 16 residues long. Trimming took off 0 bases at V and 0 bases at J, with 12 bases between the two ends.

The chain has TRBV3-1 and TRBJ2-3, with TRBD2 matching over 10 bases. Germline CDR1 is LGHDT and CDR2 is YNNKEL (reference sequence). The CDR3 consists of 17 residues. The junction had 8 bases not matched to a gene; V was cut back by 5 bases and J by 0 bases. CDR3 DNA sequence: TGTGCCAGCAGCAGGGTACTAGCGGGGACTAGCACAGATACGCAGTATTTT. Protein: CASSRVLAGTSTDTQYF.

The gene calls are TRBV3-1 and TRBJ2-1; 12 nucleotides align to TRBD2. Germline assignment: CDR1 LGHDT and CDR2 YNNKEL (reference sequence). The junction had 11 bases not matched to a gene; V was cut back by 4 bases and J by 4 bases. This CDR3 has 18 amino acids. The CDR3 sequence: CASSLPETSGSGYNEQFF. The CDR3 DNA follows: TGTGCCAGCAGCCTCCCTGAGACTAGCGGGAGTGGGTACAATGAGCAGTTCTTC.

This clonotype was observed many times. V is TRBV29-1 and J is TRBJ1-4; 7 bases are shared with TRBD1. The V segment lost 6 bases and the J segment 7 bases; nucleotides outside the gene matches: 5. The CDR3 contains 12 residues. Germline assignment: CDR1 SQVTM and CDR2 ANQGSEA. The CDR3 reads CSVGGAGEKLFF. CDR3 sequence (DNA): TGCAGCGTAGGGGGCGCGGGTGAAAAACTGTTTTTT.

The V and J genes are TRBV28 and TRBJ1-1, with D possibly TRBD1 on 5 matching bases. The CDR3 covers 16 residues. V was pared by 6 bases and J by 0 bases, with 17 bases between. The germline CDR1 and CDR2 sequences are MDHEN and SYDVKM. Here the CDR3 DNA reads TGTGCCAGCAGCGAACCCCGAGGGGCGCTGAACACTGAAGCTTTCTTT. It is translated as CASSEPRGALNTEAFF.

This clonotype occurred a few times. This sequence joins TRBV5-1 and TRBJ1-1, with D perhaps TRBD1 (5 bases). Germline-derived CDR1 and CDR2 are SGHRS and YFSETQ. The CDR3 spans 14 residues. Trimming removed 2 bases from V and 2 bases from J, with 10 bases in between. CDR3 residues: CASSFDSYNTEAFF. The DNA of the CDR3 is TGCGCCAGCAGCTTCGACAGCTATAACACTGAAGCTTTCTTT. Looking up the rest from reference TRBV5-1 and TRBJ1-1 gives the full variable domain: KAGVTQTPRYLIKTRGQQVTLSCSPISGHRSVSWYQQTPGQGLQFLFEYFSETQRNKGNFPGRFSGRQFSNSRSEMNVSTLELGDSALYLCASSFDSYNTEAFFGQGTRLTVV.

This clonotype turned up a few times. This chain links TRBV4-2 with TRBJ2-1; 13 positions agree with TRBD2. V trimming: 4 bases; J trimming: 8 bases; junction bases outside the gene matches: 14. The V gene's germline CDR1 is LGHNA and CDR2 YNFKEQ. CDR3 length: 18 amino acids. CDR3: CASSRLLAGGLTADEQFF. The CDR3 nucleotides are TGTGCCAGCAGCCGCCTACTAGCGGGAGGGCTTACGGCGGATGAGCAGTTCTTC.

The chain combines TRBV12-3 or TRBV12-4 with TRBJ1-6; no clear D. The V and J ends lost 6 bases and 7 bases respectively, with 10 bases between them. The CDR3 consists of 13 residues. The CDR3 nucleotides are TGTGCCAGCAGGCGAGACGAGAATTCACCCCTCCACTTT. Amino acid sequence: CASRRDENSPLHF.

This chain connects TRBV7-9 to TRBJ1-1; 7 nucleotides agree with TRBD1. Germline-derived CDR1 and CDR2 are SEHNR and FQNEAQ (reference sequence). V shed 11 bases, J shed 1 base, and the junction held 10 bases outside the gene matches. The CDR3 is 14 residues long. The CDR3 here is CAVGDSDGNTEAFF. CDR3 bases: TGTGCCGTCGGGGACAGTGACGGGAACACTGAAGCTTTCTTT.

The chain uses TRBV5-1 and TRBJ1-1; D gene ambiguous. The V gene lost 4 bases and the J gene lost 0 bases, with 7 bases spanning the gap. CDR3 length: 13 amino acids. Germline-derived CDR1 and CDR2 are SGHRS and YFSETQ. CDR3 sequence (DNA): TGCGCCAGCAGCCAAGCGGTGAACACTGAAGCTTTCTTT. It encodes CASSQAVNTEAFF. Filled out from reference TRBV5-1 and TRBJ1-1, the complete variable domain reads KAGVTQTPRYLIKTRGQQVTLSCSPISGHRSVSWYQQTPGQGLQFLFEYFSETQRNKGNFPGRFSGRQFSNSRSEMNVSTLELGDSALYLCASSQAVNTEAFFGQGTRLTVV.

A few counts support this clonotype. The V and J genes are TRBV29-1 and TRBJ2-3; possibly TRBD1 for D (6 bases). The germline V gene encodes CDR1 SQVTM and CDR2 ANQGSEA. V dropped 6 bases and J dropped 3 bases, with 13 bases sitting between them. This CDR3 comprises 13 residues. The CDR3 bases are TGCAGCGTCCCGATACAGGGTACAGATACGCAGTATTTT. Protein: CSVPIQGTDTQYF.

V is TRBV5-5 and J is TRBJ2-5; tentatively, D is TRBD2 (6 bases). Germline assignment: CDR1 SGHKS and CDR2 YYEKEE (reference sequence). V was clipped by 5 bases and J by 1 base, with 15 bases between them. The CDR3 is made up of 15 amino acids. The CDR3 region has the DNA TGTGCCAGCAGGGCGGGAAAGGGGACCCAAGAGACCCAGTACTTC. This gives the protein CASRAGKGTQETQYF.